Presented here are 21 T cell receptor beta chains from one specimen sequenced in a study of blood T cell repertoires in COVID-19 (dated by TCRdb to about 2020). Libraries were prepared through the immunoSEQ multiplex PCR assay. Imported from immuneACCESS, the table was reduced by TCRdb to in-frame sequences with V and J called. These copies leave out some clones; in studies compared against another copy, an unresolved V gene accounts for under half, and the cause of the remainder is not known. Here the sample has over 350,000 clones; roughly 90% occur a single time. The ten most abundant clones make up around 0.95% of the sample. Material: PBMCs or T cells enriched from blood (not recorded which). Source of these receptors: a woman aged 25-40 years with acute COVID-19.

The rearrangement uses TRBV5-4 and TRBJ2-1; D is possibly TRBD1 (5 bases). V was trimmed by 4 bases and J by 10 bases, leaving 21 bases between them. This CDR3 comprises 15 residues. CDR1 and CDR2 (germline): SGHNT, YYREEE (reference sequence). The CDR3 region has the DNA TGTGCCAGCAGCAGTGCTGCCCCAACAGGTCGCGAGCAGTTCTTC. It is translated as CASSSAAPTGREQFF.

This clone was observed a few times. The chain carries TRBV11-2 and TRBJ2-6; D not certain. The length of the CDR3 is 16 residues. CDR1 and CDR2 from the germline V gene are SGHAT and FQNNGV. The germline V and J ends were trimmed by 2 bases and 0 bases, with 8 bases remaining between them. The CDR3 is CASSLSLLSGANVLTF. DNA for the CDR3: TGTGCCAGCAGCTTAAGCCTACTCTCTGGGGCCAACGTCCTGACTTTC.

The chain recombines TRBV18 with TRBJ1-5, with a weak D call TRBD1 (5 bases). The CDR3 is made up of 13 amino acids. Looked up from germline, CDR1 is KGHSH and CDR2 is LQKENI. V lost 6 bases and J 4 bases, leaving 10 bases between the germline ends. The CDR3 reads CASSYGGNQPQHF. The DNA for the CDR3 is TGTGCCAGCTCCTACGGGGGGAATCAGCCCCAGCATTTT. Full variable domain (rest looked up from reference TRBV18 and TRBJ1-5): NAGVMQNPRHLVRRRGQEARLRCSPMKGHSHVYWYRQLPEEGLKFMVYLQKENIIDESGMPKERFSAEFPKEGPSILRIQQVVRGDSAAYFCASSYGGNQPQHFGDGTRLSIL.

CDR3 region: CASSLFGTSVGNEQFF. CDR3 sequence (DNA): TGTGCCAGCAGCTTATTTGGGACTAGCGTGGGGAATGAGCAGTTCTTC. The V and J genes are TRBV5-4 and TRBJ2-1; 10 positions match TRBD2. Germline V gene lookup returns CDR1 SGHNT and CDR2 YYREEE (reference sequence). V was clipped by 2 bases and J by 7 bases; unmatched bases: 9. This CDR3 spans 16 amino acids.

The chain recombines TRBV5-1 with TRBJ1-1; 7 positions agree with TRBD1. Losses at the gene ends were 4 bases for V and 5 bases for J; bases not matched to a gene: 8. Germline V lookup: CDR1 SGHRS, CDR2 YFSETQ. This CDR3 is 14 amino acids long. CDR3 in amino acids: CASSEWTGKTEAFF. CDR3 in DNA: TGCGCCAGCAGCGAATGGACAGGAAAGACTGAAGCTTTCTTT.

This chain joins TRBV11-1 and TRBJ2-7, with D possibly matching TRBD1 (6 bases). Germline V gene sequence: CDR1 SGHAT, CDR2 FQDESV (reference sequence). Trimming took off 1 base at V and 6 bases at J, with 13 bases between the two ends. This CDR3 is built from 14 residues. This chain's CDR3 is CASSLVIGGGEQYF. CDR3 sequence (DNA): TGTGCCAGCAGCTTAGTAATTGGGGGCGGCGAGCAGTACTTC. The full variable domain, rest sourced from reference TRBV11-1 and TRBJ2-7, is EAEVAQSPRYKITEKSQAVAFWCDPISGHATLYWYRQILGQGPELLVQFQDESVVDDSQLPKDRFSAERLKGVDSTLKIQPAELGDSAMYLCASSLVIGGGEQYFGPGTRLTVT.

This chain joins TRBV23-1 and TRBJ1-4; D call uncertain. TRBV23-1 is an open reading frame, and its role is uncertain. V was clipped by 2 bases and J by 8 bases, with 12 bases between them. CDR3 size: 14 residues. The CDR3 spells CASSQPGGTEKLFF. For the CDR3, the DNA is TGCGCCAGCAGTCAACCGGGAGGCACAGAAAAACTGTTTTTT.

The count of this clone is one. The CDR3 DNA reads TGTGCCAGTAGTATAGTGTCCAGGGGGAAGGGGTCCTACAATGAGCAGTTCTTC. Its translation is CASSIVSRGKGSYNEQFF. The rearrangement joins TRBV19 to TRBJ2-1; 7 nucleotides align to TRBD1. The CDR3 extends over 18 amino acids. J lost 1 base, V lost 1 base, and 10 bases had no gene match. CDR1 and CDR2 (germline): LNHDA, SQIVND (reference sequence).

The CDR3: CASSVDRTSGNTIYF. CDR3 in DNA: TGTGCCAGCAGTGTGGACAGAACCTCTGGAAACACCATATATTTT. The V gene is TRBV2, the J gene TRBJ1-3, with D perhaps TRBD1 (6 bases). This CDR3 is built from 15 residues. From germline, CDR1 is SNHLY and CDR2 FYNNEI. V was pared by 4 bases and J by 0 bases, with 10 bases between.

The chain joins TRBV25-1 to TRBJ1-6; D gene uncertain. This CDR3 comprises 16 residues. CDR1 MGHDK and CDR2 SYGVNS come from the germline V gene. V dropped 6 bases and J dropped 7 bases, with 19 bases sitting between them. The CDR3, as DNA: TGTGCCAGCAGCGACCCCAGGCAGGTCCGAAATTCACCCCTCCACTTT. This encodes CASSDPRQVRNSPLHF.

This clone occurred once. V usage is TRBV7-2 and J usage is TRBJ1-4; tentative D call: TRBD1 (6 bases). There are 14 residues in the CDR3. V was cut by 6 bases and J by 4 bases, with 12 bases left in between. Germline CDR1 SGHTA, CDR2 FQGNSA. The CDR3 sequence: CASSLDSLNEKLFF. The DNA for the CDR3 is TGTGCCAGCAGTTTGGACAGCCTTAATGAAAAACTGTTTTTT.

This chain links TRBV20-1 with TRBJ2-7, with D perhaps TRBD1 (6 bases). V lost 3 bases and J lost 6, with 18 bases in between. Germline V lookup: CDR1 DFQATT, CDR2 SNEGSKA (reference sequence). The CDR3 totals 14 residues. The CDR3 is CSASRARGSLEQYF. CDR3 coding DNA: TGCAGTGCTAGTCGGGCCAGGGGTTCACTCGAGCAGTACTTC.

V is TRBV29-1 and J is TRBJ2-3, with D tentatively TRBD2 (5 bases). V was shortened by 6 bases and J by 3 bases, with 10 bases between the two germline ends. CDR1 is SQVTM, CDR2 ANQGSEA, per germline. The CDR3 length is 12 residues. As DNA, the CDR3 is TGCAGCGTCCCTCGCGGGACAGATACGCAGTATTTT. Translating it yields CSVPRGTDTQYF.

The V and J genes are TRBV24-1 and TRBJ1-5, with D unclear. The V and J ends lost 7 bases and 0 bases respectively, with 6 bases between them. Germline CDR1 KGHDR, CDR2 SFDVKD. This CDR3 spans 13 amino acids. In DNA, the CDR3 is TGTGCCACCAGCCCCCATAGCAATCAGCCCCAGCATTTT. It codes for CATSPHSNQPQHF.

This chain uses TRBV9 with TRBJ1-4; 8 bases are shared with TRBD1. The CDR3 extends over 15 amino acids. V shed 4 bases and J 4 bases; nucleotides not matched to a gene: 6. Germline lookup yields CDR1 SGDLS and CDR2 YYNGEE. For the CDR3, the DNA is TGTGCCAGCAGCCTAGGGACAGGCTTTAATGAAAAACTGTTTTTT. It encodes CASSLGTGFNEKLFF.

Only a few counts were recorded for this clone. The chain links TRBV4-3 to TRBJ2-7; 7 nucleotides align to TRBD1. Germline lookup yields CDR1 LGHNA and CDR2 YSLEER. With V trimmed by 0 bases and J by 2 bases, 4 bases remained unmatched. There are 15 residues in the CDR3. CDR3 protein: CASSQDRDRTYEQYF. Written as DNA, the CDR3 is TGCGCCAGCAGCCAAGACCGGGACAGAACCTACGAGCAGTACTTC.

The chain joins TRBV24-1 to TRBJ2-7, with D possibly matching TRBD2 (6 bases). The CDR3 consists of 15 residues. V was clipped by 2 bases and J by 2 bases, with 12 bases between them. The germline V gene encodes CDR1 KGHDR and CDR2 SFDVKD. Written as DNA, the CDR3 is TGTGCCACCAGTGATTCCCGTCGGGGGACCTACGAGCAGTACTTC. Its translation is CATSDSRRGTYEQYF.

The V and J genes are TRBV7-9 and TRBJ2-1, with a possible D match to TRBD1 (5 bases). The CDR3 has 15 amino acids. The V end was cut by 0 bases, the J end by 5 bases, with 11 bases between. CDR1 is SEHNR and CDR2 is FQNEAQ in the germline V gene (reference sequence). DNA for the CDR3: TGTGCCAGCAGCTTAGCGTACAGGACCCACAATGAGCAGTTCTTC. Its translation is CASSLAYRTHNEQFF.

The chain is built from TRBV4-2 and TRBJ1-6, with 11 positions matching TRBD1. Germline-derived CDR1 and CDR2 are LGHNA and YNFKEQ. The CDR3 is 17 residues long. V lost 4 bases and J lost 6; bases outside the gene matches: 8. The CDR3 loop reads CASSPLGDRGTNSPLHF. CDR3 nucleotide sequence: TGTGCCAGCAGCCCCCTGGGGGACAGGGGGACTAATTCACCCCTCCACTTT.

This clone was detected only a few times. The V and J genes are TRBV5-1 and TRBJ1-2; D is undetermined. The germline V gene has CDR1 SGHRS and CDR2 YFSETQ. The CDR3 spans 14 residues. With 0 bases removed from V and 1 base from J, the gap between germline ends came to 7 bases. The CDR3: CASSLDTVNYGYTF. CDR3 DNA: TGCGCCAGCAGCTTGGATACAGTTAACTATGGCTACACCTTC.

V usage is TRBV6-5 and J usage is TRBJ2-7; D possibly corresponds to TRBD2 (6 bases). Germline V gene lookup returns CDR1 MNHEY and CDR2 SVGAGI. The V gene lost 2 bases and the J gene lost 2 bases, with 13 bases spanning the gap. The CDR3 loop spans 15 amino acids. The CDR3 reads CASSYERRGPYEQYF. The DNA of the CDR3 is TGTGCCAGCAGTTACGAGCGGAGGGGCCCCTACGAGCAGTACTTC.